One and the same sample provided the 5 T cell receptor beta chains below, sequenced in a study of blood T cells in healthy people across ages. Combining a sample-barcoded 5' primer with a J-beta primer mix, a second PCR ran for about 6 to 12 cycles. TCRdb re-called the 5' RACE reads with MiXCR, one entry per CDR3 protein. The profile covers 700,000 or so distinct CDR3 sequences, with 40% to 45% appearing a single time and approximately 31% taken by the ten largest. The sample was blood. These TCRs come from an elderly man in good health.

This clonotype was observed at least ten times. The chain uses TRBV20-1 and TRBJ1-2; D perhaps matches TRBD1 (5 bases). CDR1 DFQATT and CDR2 SNEGSKA come from the germline V gene (reference sequence). CDR3 length: 13 residues. V lost 6 bases and J lost 5, with 16 bases in between. In DNA form, the CDR3 reads TGCAGTGCCCAGTTCCCGGGGGGGTATGGCTACACCTTC. Protein: CSAQFPGGYGYTF.

This clonotype was seen a handful of times. This chain joins TRBV28 and TRBJ2-1, with TRBD2 matching 10 bases. This CDR3 contains 13 residues. The V gene's germline CDR1 is MDHEN and CDR2 SYDVKM. The V and J ends lost 6 bases and 7 bases, in that order; junction bases with no gene match: 3. CDR3: CASRASGSNEQFF. In DNA, the CDR3 is TGTGCCAGCAGGGCTAGCGGGAGTAATGAGCAGTTCTTC.

The rearrangement uses TRBV6-2 or TRBV6-3 and TRBJ2-3, with a tentative D call TRBD2 (6 bases). Germline V gene lookup returns CDR1 MNHEY and CDR2 SVGEGT. The CDR3 spans 15 residues. Trimming left V 7 bases short and J 3 bases short, with 17 bases between. As DNA, the CDR3 is TGTGCCAGCACCGACGTGGGCGGACTAACAGATACGCAGTATTTT. It encodes CASTDVGGLTDTQYF.

To note about this clonotype: A much larger clone sits a single nucleotide away, making a read error possible. CDR3 residues: CSEANRVSGYTF. Here the CDR3 DNA reads TGCAGCGAAGCCAACAGGGTTAGCGGCTACACCTTC. J is TRBJ1-2 and V is TRBV29-1; maybe TRBD1 (6 bases). This CDR3 contains 12 residues. Trimming stripped 7 bases from V and 8 bases from J, with 17 bases between. The germline CDR1 and CDR2 sequences are SQVTM and ANQGSEA.

This clonotype was picked up many times. This chain links TRBV12-3 or TRBV12-4 with TRBJ2-4; 7 bases are a match to TRBD1. The CDR3 sequence is 15 residues long. J gave up 0 bases and V 5 bases, and 4 bases lay outside the gene matches. The CDR3 DNA reads as TGTGCCAGCAGTACAGGGGTAATAGCCAAAAACATTCAGTACTTC. Amino acids: CASSTGVIAKNIQYF.